This T cell receptor (beta chain) is from a study of CD8+CD57+ T cells in acquired aplastic anemia (dated by TCRdb to 2016 to 2018). Describing the broader study: On average, sorted CD4+ and CD8+ cells yielded around 3.4 ug of extracted DNA, with a range of 0.2 to 27.4 ug. A CD8+CD57+ expansion meant a frequency higher than the mean frequency seen in healthy subjects.

This clonotype showed up many times. This receptor's antigen is unknown. No much larger clonotype is one base removed from it; base qualities were not supplied. Expansion of CD8+CD57+ cells had been shown by flow cytometry in the patients chosen for sequencing. Severe acquired aplastic anemia was diagnosed in all patients according to International Study of Aplastic Anemia and Agranulocytosis and Camitta criteria. No patient had received any therapy when blood was sampled. TCR repertoires of sorted CD4+ and CD8+ blood T cells from severe aplastic anemia patients and healthy subjects were deep-sequenced in the study. Patients were enrolled in the USA under clinicaltrials.gov protocols 00001620, 01623167, 00001397, 00071045, 00081523 and 00961064. Ficoll-Paque density gradient centrifugation was used to isolate peripheral blood mononuclear cells. Before DNA extraction, CD4+ and CD8+ T cells were sorted by FACS or by magnetic beads.

CDR1 and CDR2 were assigned from the germline V gene as MNHNS and SASEGT. Deletion took 6 bases off V and 8 bases off J, with a span of 20 bases between the germline ends. Inclusive of the bounding cysteine and phenylalanine, the CDR3 is 16 residues long. Of the read, only the CDR3 DNA is kept; its 48 bases are in frame from base 1. Overall results and qualifications from the work: Although roughly 30 CD8+ CDR3 sequences were shared by patients and controls, these sequences appeared highly expressed in patients and within the immunodominant clones of patients. Patients and healthy controls showed no significant difference in CD8+ Simpson's diversity (P=0.060).

TCR beta VDJ combination and CDR3 sequence profiling used genomic DNA as the template. TCR repertoire sequencing was run on an Illumina HiSeq 2000. The original pipeline was this. Repertoire assessment relied on Simpson's diversity index, CDR3 size and DJ length profiles, and TRBV/TRBJ rearrangement plots. The most abundant DNA sequence in the deep sequencing data was defined as the immunodominant clone. CDR3 amino acid sequences were screened for sharing across subjects and compared with published repertoires and the VDJdb database. TCRdb passed the public sequencing reads through fastp at Q25 and MiXCR, retaining productive beta sequences. Every distinct CDR3 protein forms one entry, paired with its most common genes and DNA. TCRdb's processing, not the study's, gives the V and J calls here. In all, the sample holds hundreds of thousands of distinct CDR3 sequences, and 25% to 40% of those were seen once. 0.8% to 0.85% of the sample lies in the top ten.

The chain is made from TRBV6-1 and TRBJ1-6; TRBD1 is perhaps the D gene, given 5 matching bases. Sequenced: sorted CD4+, CD8+, or CD8+CD57+ T cells (not recorded which) from PBMCs. This TCR was recovered from a human donor with aplastic anemia. The DNA sequence reads TGTGCCAGCAGCCGTAGCAGCAGTCTGGGGGATTCACCCCTCCACTTT. The resulting protein is CASSRSSSLGDSPLHF.